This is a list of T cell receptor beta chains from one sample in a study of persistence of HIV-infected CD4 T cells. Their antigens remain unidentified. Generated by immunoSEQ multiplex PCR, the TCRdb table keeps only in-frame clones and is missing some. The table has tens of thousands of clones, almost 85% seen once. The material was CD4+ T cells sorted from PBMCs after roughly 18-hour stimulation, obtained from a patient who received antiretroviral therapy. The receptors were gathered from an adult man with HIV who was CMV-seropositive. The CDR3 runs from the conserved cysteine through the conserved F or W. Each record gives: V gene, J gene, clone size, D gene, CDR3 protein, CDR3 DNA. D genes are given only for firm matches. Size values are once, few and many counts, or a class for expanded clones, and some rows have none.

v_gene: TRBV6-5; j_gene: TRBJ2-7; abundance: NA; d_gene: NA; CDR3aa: CASSIEGPNEQYF; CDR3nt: TGTGCCAGCTCTATAGAGGGGCCGAACGAGCAGTACTTC
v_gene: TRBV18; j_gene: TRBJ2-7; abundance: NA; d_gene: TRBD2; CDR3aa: CASSRTSGSYEQYF; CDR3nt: TGTGCCAGCTCACGCACTAGCGGGTCCTACGAGCAGTACTTC
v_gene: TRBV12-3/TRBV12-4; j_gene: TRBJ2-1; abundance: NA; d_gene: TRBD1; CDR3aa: CASRLTGGNEQFF; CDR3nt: TGTGCCAGCAGACTTACAGGGGGAAATGAGCAGTTCTTC
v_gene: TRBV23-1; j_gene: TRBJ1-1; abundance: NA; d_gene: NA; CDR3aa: CASSQFGTRNTEAFF; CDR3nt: TGCGCCAGCAGTCAATTCGGGACAAGAAACACTGAAGCTTTCTTT
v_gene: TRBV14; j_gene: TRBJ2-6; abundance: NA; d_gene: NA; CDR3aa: CASSPLGQGIVLTF; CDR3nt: TGTGCCAGCAGCCCCTTGGGGCAGGGAATCGTCCTGACTTTC
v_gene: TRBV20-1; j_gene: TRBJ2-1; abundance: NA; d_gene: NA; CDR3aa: CSARYNEQFF; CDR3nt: TGCAGTGCTAGGTACAATGAGCAGTTCTTC
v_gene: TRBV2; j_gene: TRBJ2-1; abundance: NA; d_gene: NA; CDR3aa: CASSDPSRPYNEQFF; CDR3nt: TGTGCCAGCAGTGATCCGAGCAGGCCTTACAATGAGCAGTTCTTC
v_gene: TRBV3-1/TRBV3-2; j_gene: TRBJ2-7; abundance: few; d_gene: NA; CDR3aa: CASSQVSHEQYF; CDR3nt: TGTGCCAGCAGCCAAGTAAGTCACGAGCAGTACTTC
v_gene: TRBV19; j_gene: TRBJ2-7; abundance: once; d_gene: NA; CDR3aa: CASSRTKWSSTYEQYF; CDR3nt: TGTGCCAGTAGTAGAACGAAATGGTCCAGCACCTACGAGCAGTACTTC
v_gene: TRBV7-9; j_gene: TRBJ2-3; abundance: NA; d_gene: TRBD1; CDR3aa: CASSLGLAGGTDTQYF; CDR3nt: TGTGCCAGCAGCTTAGGTCTGGCAGGGGGTACAGATACGCAGTATTTT
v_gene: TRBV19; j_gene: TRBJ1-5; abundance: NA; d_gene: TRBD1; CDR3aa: CASKTTTGGVQPQHF; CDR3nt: TGTGCCAGTAAAACAACGACAGGGGGCGTTCAGCCCCAGCATTTT
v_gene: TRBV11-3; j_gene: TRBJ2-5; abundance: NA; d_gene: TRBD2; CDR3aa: CASSSGTSGATQETQYF; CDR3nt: TGTGCCAGCAGCTCCGGGACTAGCGGGGCCACCCAAGAGACCCAGTACTTC
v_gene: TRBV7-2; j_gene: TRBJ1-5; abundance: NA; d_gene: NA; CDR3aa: CASSLGGGNQPQHF; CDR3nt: TGTGCCAGCAGCTTAGGCGGGGGCAATCAGCCCCAGCATTTT
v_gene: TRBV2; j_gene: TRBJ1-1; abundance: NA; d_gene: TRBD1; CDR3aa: CASTPDRGVAEAFF; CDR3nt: TGTGCCAGCACTCCGGACAGGGGAGTAGCTGAAGCTTTCTTT
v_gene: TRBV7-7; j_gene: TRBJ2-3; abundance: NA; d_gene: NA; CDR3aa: CASSLAGGQSDTQYF; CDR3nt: TGTGCCAGCAGCTTAGCGGGGGGGCAGTCGGATACGCAGTATTTT
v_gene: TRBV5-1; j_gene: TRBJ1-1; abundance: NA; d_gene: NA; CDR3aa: CASSLRGDTEAFF; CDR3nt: TGCGCCAGCAGCTTGCGGGGTGACACTGAAGCTTTCTTT
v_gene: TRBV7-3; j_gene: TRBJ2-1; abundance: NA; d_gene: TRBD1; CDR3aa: CASSPDRGGPYNEQFF; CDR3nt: TGTGCCAGCAGCCCTGACAGGGGGGGTCCCTACAATGAGCAGTTCTTC
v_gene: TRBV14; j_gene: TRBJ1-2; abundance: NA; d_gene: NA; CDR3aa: CASSQEGRGYGYTF; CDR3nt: TGTGCCAGCAGCCAAGAAGGTCGGGGGTATGGCTACACCTTC
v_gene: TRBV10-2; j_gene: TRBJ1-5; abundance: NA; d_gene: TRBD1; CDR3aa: CASSDGQGASQPQHF; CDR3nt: TGCGCCAGCAGTGATGGACAGGGGGCAAGTCAGCCCCAGCATTTT
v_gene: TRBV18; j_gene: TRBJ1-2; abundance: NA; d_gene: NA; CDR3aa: CASSPGQPQVYGYTF; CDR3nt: TGTGCCAGCTCACCTGGGCAGCCTCAAGTTTATGGCTACACCTTC
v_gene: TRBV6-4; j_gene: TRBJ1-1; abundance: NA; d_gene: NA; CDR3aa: CASSEHGSGEAFF; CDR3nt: TGTGCCAGCAGTGAGCACGGTAGCGGAGAAGCTTTCTTT
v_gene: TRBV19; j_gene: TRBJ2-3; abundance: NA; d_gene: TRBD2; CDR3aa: CASSIRGLAGGFTDTQYF; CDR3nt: TGTGCCAGTAGTATCAGAGGACTAGCGGGGGGGTTCACAGATACGCAGTATTTT
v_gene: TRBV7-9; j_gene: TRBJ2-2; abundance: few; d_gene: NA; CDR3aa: CASSADTDTGELFF; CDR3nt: TGTGCCAGCAGCGCGGACACCGACACCGGGGAGCTGTTTTTT
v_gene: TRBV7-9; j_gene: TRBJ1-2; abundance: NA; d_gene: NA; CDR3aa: CASSPRIPSPVDPYGYTF; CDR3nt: TGTGCCAGCAGCCCTAGGATTCCCTCACCTGTGGACCCCTATGGCTACACCTTC
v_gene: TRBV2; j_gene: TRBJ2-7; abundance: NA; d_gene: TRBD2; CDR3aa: CASRRLAVDNEQYF; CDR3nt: TGTGCCAGCAGAAGACTAGCGGTCGATAACGAGCAGTACTTC
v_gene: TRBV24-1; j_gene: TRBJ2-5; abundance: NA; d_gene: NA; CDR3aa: CATSDSSSAQGETQYF; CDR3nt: TGTGCCACCAGTGATTCTAGTTCAGCCCAGGGGGAGACCCAGTACTTC
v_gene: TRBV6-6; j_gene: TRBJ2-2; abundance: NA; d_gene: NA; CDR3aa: CASSRQTQNRPPNTGELFF; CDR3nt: TGTGCCAGCAGTCGACAAACTCAAAACAGGCCCCCGAACACCGGGGAGCTGTTTTTT
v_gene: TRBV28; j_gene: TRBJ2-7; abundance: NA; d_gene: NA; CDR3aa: CASSLFGLGAGGIYEQYF; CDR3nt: TGTGCCAGCAGTTTATTCGGTTTGGGGGCCGGAGGAATCTACGAGCAGTACTTC
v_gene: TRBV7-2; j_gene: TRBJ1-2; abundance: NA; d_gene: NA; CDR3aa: CASSSQGGNYGYTF; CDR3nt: TGTGCCAGCAGCTCCCAAGGGGGGAACTATGGCTACACCTTC
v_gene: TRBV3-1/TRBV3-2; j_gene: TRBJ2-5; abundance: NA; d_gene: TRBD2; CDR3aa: CASAGGGTKETQYF; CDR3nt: TGTGCCAGCGCCGGCGGGGGGACGAAAGAGACCCAGTACTTC
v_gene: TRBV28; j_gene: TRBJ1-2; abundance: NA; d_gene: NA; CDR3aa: CASSPGGYSGYTF; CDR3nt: TGTGCCAGCAGCCCGGGGGGGTACAGTGGCTACACCTTC
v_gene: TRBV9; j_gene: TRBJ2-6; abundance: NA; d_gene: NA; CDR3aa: CASSVVSGANVLTF; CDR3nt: TGTGCCAGCAGCGTAGTATCTGGGGCCAACGTCCTGACTTTC
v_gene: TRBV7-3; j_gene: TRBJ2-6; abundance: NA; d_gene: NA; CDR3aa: CASSLPGSGANVLTF; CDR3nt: TGTGCCAGCAGCTTGCCAGGGTCTGGGGCCAACGTCCTGACTTTC
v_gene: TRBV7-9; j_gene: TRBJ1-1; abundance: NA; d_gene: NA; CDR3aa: CASSLLPGTEAFF; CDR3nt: TGTGCCAGCAGCTTACTGCCGGGCACTGAAGCTTTCTTT
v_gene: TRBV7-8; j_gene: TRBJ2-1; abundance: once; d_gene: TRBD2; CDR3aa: CASSFGDAGGANEQFF; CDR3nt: TGTGCCAGCAGCTTCGGGGATGCGGGGGGGGCAAATGAGCAGTTCTTC
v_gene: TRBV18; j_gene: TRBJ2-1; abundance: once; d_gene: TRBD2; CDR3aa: CASSPWSGGRHNEQFF; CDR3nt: TGTGCCAGCTCACCTTGGTCGGGGGGAAGACACAATGAGCAGTTCTTC
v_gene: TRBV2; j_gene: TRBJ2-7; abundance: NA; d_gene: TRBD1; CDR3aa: CASRLQGRYEQYF; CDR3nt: TGTGCCAGCAGACTACAGGGGCGGTACGAGCAGTACTTC
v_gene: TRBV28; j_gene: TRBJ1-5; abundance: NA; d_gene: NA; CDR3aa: CASSPAGRGVGNQPQHF; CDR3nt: TGTGCCAGCAGCCCGGCAGGGAGGGGGGTAGGCAATCAGCCCCAGCATTTT
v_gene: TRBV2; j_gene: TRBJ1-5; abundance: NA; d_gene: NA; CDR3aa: CASSVQGGRSNQPQHF; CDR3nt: TGTGCCAGCAGTGTACAGGGAGGTAGGAGCAATCAGCCCCAGCATTTT
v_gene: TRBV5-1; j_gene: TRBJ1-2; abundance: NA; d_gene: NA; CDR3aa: CASSLSGNYGYTF; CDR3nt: TGCGCCAGCAGCTTGTCCGGAAACTATGGCTACACCTTC
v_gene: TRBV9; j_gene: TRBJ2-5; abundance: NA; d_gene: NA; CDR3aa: CASSVGPLPQETQYF; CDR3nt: TGTGCCAGCAGCGTAGGTCCCCTGCCCCAGGAGACCCAGTACTTC
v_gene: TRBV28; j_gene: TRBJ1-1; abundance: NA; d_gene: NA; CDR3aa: CASSQGDGGEAFF; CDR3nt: TGTGCCAGCAGTCAAGGGGACGGAGGTGAAGCTTTCTTT
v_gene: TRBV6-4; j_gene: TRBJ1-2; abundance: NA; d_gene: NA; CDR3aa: CASSDSETVSYGYTF; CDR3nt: TGTGCCAGCAGTGACTCAGAGACCGTTAGCTATGGCTACACCTTC
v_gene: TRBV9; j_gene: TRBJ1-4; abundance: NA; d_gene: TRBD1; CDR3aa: CASNRQGSEKLFF; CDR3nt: TGTGCCAGCAACCGACAGGGGAGTGAAAAACTGTTTTTT
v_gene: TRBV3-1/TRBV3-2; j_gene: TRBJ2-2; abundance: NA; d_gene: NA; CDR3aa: CASSQGGTAGELFF; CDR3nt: TGTGCCAGCAGCCAAGGGGGAACCGCCGGGGAGCTGTTTTTT
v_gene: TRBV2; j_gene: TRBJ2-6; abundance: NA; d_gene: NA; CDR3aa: CASSEQVQVTF; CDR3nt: TGTGCCAGCAGTGAACAGGTGCAGGTGACTTTC
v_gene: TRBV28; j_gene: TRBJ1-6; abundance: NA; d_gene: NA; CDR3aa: CASSLYVAGSPLHF; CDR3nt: TGTGCCAGCAGTTTATATGTGGCCGGGTCACCCCTCCACTTT
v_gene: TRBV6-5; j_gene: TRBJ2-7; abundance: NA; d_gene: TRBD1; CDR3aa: CASTVGDRMAEQYF; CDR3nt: TGTGCCAGCACCGTGGGGGACAGGATGGCCGAGCAGTACTTC
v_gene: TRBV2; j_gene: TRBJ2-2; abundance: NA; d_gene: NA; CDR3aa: CASSGGENTGELFF; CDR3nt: TGTGCCAGCAGTGGGGGGGAGAACACCGGGGAGCTGTTTTTT
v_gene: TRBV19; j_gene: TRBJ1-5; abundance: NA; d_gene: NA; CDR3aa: CASSAGPEGNQPQHF; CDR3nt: TGTGCCAGTAGTGCCGGTCCCGAGGGCAATCAGCCCCAGCATTTT
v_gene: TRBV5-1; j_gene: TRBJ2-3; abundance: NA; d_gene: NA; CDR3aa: CASSYSSTYTQYF; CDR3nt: TGCGCCAGCAGTTATTCTAGCACATATACGCAGTATTTT
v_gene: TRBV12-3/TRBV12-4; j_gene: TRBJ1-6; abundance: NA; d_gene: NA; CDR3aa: CASSLESSPLHF; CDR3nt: TGTGCCAGCAGTTTAGAGAGTTCACCCCTCCACTTT
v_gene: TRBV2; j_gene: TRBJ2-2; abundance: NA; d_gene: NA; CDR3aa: CASSAQRTNTGELFF; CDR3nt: TGTGCCAGCAGCGCACAGCGAACGAACACCGGGGAGCTGTTTTTT
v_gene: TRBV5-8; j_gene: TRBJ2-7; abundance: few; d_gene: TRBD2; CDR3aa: CASSFGGFPSYEQYF; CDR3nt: TGTGCCAGCAGCTTCGGGGGGTTCCCCTCCTACGAGCAGTACTTC
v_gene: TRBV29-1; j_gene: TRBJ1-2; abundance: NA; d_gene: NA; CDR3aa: CSVEEGWGRDGYTF; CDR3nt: TGCAGCGTTGAAGAGGGCTGGGGTAGGGATGGCTACACCTTC